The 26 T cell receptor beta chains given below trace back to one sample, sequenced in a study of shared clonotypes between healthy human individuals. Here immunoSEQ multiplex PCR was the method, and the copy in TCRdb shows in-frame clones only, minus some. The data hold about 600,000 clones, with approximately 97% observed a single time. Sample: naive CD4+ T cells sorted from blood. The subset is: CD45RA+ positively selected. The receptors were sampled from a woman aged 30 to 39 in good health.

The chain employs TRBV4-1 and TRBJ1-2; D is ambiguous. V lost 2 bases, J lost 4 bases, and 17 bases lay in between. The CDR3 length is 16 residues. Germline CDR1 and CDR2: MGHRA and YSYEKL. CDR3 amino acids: CASSQSPPGGAYGYTF. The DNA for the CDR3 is TGCGCCAGCAGCCAATCCCCCCCGGGAGGAGCCTATGGCTACACCTTC.

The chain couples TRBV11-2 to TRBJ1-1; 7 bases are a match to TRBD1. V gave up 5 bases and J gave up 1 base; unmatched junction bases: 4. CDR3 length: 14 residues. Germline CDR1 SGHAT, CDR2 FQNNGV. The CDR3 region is CASSTRTGNTEAFF. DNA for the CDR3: TGTGCCAGCAGCACCCGGACAGGGAACACTGAAGCTTTCTTT.

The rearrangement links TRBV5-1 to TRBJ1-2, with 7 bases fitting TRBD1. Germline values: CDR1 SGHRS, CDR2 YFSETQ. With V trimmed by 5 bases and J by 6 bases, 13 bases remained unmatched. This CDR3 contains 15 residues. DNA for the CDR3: TGCGCCAGCAGGGATGTGACAGGGAGGTCGGATGGCTACACCTTC. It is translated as CASRDVTGRSDGYTF.

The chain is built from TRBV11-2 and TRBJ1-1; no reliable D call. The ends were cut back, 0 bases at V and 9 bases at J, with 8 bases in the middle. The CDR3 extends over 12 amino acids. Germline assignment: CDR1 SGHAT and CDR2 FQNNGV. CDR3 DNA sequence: TGTGCCAGCAGCTTAGAGGGAGCCCAAGCTTTCTTT. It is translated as CASSLEGAQAFF.

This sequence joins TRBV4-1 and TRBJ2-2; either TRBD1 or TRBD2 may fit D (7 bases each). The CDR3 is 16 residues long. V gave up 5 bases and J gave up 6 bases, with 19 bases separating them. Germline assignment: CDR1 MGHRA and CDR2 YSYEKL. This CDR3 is CASSSGGTIYAGELFF. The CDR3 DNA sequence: TGCGCCAGCAGCTCAGGGGGGACTATCTACGCCGGGGAGCTGTTTTTT.

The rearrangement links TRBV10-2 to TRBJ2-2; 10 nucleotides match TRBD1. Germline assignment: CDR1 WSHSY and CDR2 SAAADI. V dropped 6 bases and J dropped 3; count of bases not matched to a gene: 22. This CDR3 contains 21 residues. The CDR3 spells CASRTIHRDRGLGYDTGELFF. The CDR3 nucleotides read TGCGCCAGCAGGACTATACACCGGGACAGGGGTCTTGGGTACGACACCGGGGAGCTGTTTTTT.

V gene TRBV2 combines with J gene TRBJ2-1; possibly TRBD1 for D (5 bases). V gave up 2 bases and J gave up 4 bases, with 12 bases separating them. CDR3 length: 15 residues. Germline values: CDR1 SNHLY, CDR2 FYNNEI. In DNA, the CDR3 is TGTGCCAGCAGTGAACTAGGGGCCCTTTACAATGAGCAGTTCTTC. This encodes CASSELGALYNEQFF.

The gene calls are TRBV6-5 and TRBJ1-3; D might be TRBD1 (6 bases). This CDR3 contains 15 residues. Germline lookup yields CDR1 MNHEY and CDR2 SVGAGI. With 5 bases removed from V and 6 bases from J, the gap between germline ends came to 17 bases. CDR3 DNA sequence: TGTGCCAGCAGTCGAACAGGGCGCCTCGAAAACACCATATATTTT. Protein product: CASSRTGRLENTIYF.

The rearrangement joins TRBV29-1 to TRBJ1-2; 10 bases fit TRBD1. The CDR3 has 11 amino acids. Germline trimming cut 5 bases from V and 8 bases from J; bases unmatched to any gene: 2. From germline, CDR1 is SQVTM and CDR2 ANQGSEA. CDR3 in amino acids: CSVTDRGGYTF. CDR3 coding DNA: TGCAGCGTTACGGACAGGGGGGGCTACACCTTC. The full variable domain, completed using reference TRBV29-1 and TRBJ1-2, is SAVISQKPSRDICQRGTSLTIQCQVDSQVTMMFWYRQQPGQSLTLIATANQGSEATYESGFVIDKFPISRPNLTFSTLTVSNMSPEDSSIYLCSVTDRGGYTFGSGTRLTVV.

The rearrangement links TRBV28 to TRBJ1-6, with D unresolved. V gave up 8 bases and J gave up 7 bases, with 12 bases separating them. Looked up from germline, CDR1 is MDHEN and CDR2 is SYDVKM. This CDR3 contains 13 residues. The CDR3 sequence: CASEGSRNSPLHF. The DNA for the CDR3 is TGTGCCAGCGAGGGATCCAGGAATTCACCCCTCCACTTT.

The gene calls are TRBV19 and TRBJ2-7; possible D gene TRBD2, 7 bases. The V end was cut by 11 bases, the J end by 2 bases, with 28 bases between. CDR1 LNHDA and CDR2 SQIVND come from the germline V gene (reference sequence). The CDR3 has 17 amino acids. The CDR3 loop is CAALFGDTGRAPYEQYF. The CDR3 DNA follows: TGTGCCGCACTATTTGGGGACACAGGGAGGGCACCCTACGAGCAGTACTTC. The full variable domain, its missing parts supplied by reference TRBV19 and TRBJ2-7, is DGGITQSPKYLFRKEGQNVTLSCEQNLNHDAMYWYRQDPGQGLRLIYYSQIVNDFQKGDIAEGYSVSREKKESFPLTVTSAQKNPTAFYLCAALFGDTGRAPYEQYFGPGTRLTVT.

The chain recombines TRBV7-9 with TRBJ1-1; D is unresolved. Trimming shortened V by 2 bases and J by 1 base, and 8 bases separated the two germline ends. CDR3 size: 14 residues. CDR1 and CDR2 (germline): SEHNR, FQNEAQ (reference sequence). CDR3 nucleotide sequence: TGTGCCAGCAGCTTACTAATCGCGAACACTGAAGCTTTCTTT. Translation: CASSLLIANTEAFF.

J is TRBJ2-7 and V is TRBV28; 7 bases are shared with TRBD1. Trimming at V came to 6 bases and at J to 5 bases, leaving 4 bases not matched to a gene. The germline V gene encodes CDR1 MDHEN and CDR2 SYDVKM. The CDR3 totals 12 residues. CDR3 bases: TGTGCCAGCAGCTCAGACAGGGACGAGCAGTACTTC. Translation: CASSSDRDEQYF.

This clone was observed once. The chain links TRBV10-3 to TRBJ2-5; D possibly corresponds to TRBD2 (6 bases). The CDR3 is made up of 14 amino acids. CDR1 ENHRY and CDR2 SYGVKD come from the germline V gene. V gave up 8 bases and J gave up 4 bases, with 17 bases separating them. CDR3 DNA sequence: TGTGCCATCCGCCGGGACTTCTCGGGAGAGACCCAGTACTTC. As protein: CAIRRDFSGETQYF.

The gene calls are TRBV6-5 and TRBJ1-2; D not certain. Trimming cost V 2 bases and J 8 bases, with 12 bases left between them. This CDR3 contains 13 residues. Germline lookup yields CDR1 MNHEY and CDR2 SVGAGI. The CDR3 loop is CASSYRREWGYTF. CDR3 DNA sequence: TGTGCCAGCAGTTACCGACGCGAGTGGGGCTACACCTTC.

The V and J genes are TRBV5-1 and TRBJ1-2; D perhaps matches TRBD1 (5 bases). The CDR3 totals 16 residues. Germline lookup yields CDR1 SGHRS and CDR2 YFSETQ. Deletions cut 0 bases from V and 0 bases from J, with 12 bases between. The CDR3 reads CASSLVPGPANYGYTF. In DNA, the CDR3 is TGCGCCAGCAGCTTGGTCCCGGGGCCAGCTAACTATGGCTACACCTTC.

For the CDR3, the DNA is TGTGCCAGCAGTGAATGGGAGGGGCAGTACTTC. Translating gives CASSEWEGQYF. The chain is built from TRBV6-1 and TRBJ2-5, with 7 nucleotides matching TRBD2. Germline-derived CDR1 and CDR2 are MNHNS and SASEGT. The CDR3 is made up of 11 amino acids. J lost 11 bases, V lost 2 bases, and 2 bases had no gene match.

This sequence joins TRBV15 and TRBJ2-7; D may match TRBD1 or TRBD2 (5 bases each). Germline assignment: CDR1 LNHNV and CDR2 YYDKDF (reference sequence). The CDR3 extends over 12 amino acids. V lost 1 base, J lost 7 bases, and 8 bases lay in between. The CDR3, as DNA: TGTGCCACCAGCAGAGTTGGGGGAGAGCAGTACTTC. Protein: CATSRVGGEQYF. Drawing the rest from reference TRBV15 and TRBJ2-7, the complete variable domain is DAMVIQNPRYQVTQFGKPVTLSCSQTLNHNVMYWYQQKSSQAPKLLFHYYDKDFNNEADTPDNFQSRRPNTSFCFLDIRSPGLGDTAMYLCATSRVGGEQYFGPGTRLTVT.

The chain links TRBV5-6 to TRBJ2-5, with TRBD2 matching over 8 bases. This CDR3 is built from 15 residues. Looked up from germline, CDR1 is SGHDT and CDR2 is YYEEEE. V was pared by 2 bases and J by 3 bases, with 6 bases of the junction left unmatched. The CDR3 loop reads CASSLTSGYKETQYF. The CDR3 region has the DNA TGTGCCAGCAGCTTAACTAGCGGATATAAAGAGACCCAGTACTTC. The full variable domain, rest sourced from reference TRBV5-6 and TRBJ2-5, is DAGVTQSPTHLIKTRGQQVTLRCSPKSGHDTVSWYQQALGQGPQFIFQYYEEEERQRGNFPDRFSGHQFPNYSSELNVNALLLGDSALYLCASSLTSGYKETQYFGPGTRLLVL.

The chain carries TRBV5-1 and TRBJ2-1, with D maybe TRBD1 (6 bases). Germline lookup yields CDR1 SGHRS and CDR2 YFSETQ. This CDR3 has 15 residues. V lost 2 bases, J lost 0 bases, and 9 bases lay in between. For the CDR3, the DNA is TGCGCCAGCAGCTTTACAGGGAGCTCCTACAATGAGCAGTTCTTC. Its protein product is CASSFTGSSYNEQFF.

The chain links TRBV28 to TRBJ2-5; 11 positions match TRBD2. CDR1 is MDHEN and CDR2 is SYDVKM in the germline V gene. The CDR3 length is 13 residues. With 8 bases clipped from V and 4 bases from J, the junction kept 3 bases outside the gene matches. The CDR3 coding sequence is TGTGCCAGCGTAGCGGGAGGGGTAGAGACCCAGTACTTC. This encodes CASVAGGVETQYF.

The CDR3 DNA sequence: TGTGCCAGCAGTTTATCGGGCGGTTCCTACGAGCAGTACTTC. This gives the protein CASSLSGGSYEQYF. The rearrangement uses TRBV27 and TRBJ2-7; D ambiguous. Per germline, CDR1 MNHEY and CDR2 SMNVEV (reference sequence). V lost 0 bases and J 1 base, leaving 7 bases between the germline ends. The CDR3 is made up of 14 amino acids.

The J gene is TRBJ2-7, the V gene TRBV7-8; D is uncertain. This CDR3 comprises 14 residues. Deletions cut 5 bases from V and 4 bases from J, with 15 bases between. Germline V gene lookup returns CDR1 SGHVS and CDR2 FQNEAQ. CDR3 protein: CASSLRAGFYEQYF. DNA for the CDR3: TGTGCCAGCAGCCTAAGGGCCGGTTTTTACGAGCAGTACTTC.

CDR3: CASSYKGTSMNTEAFF. Written as DNA, the CDR3 is TGTGCCAGCAGTTACAAGGGGACGTCAATGAACACTGAAGCTTTCTTT. The V call is TRBV6-5, the J call TRBJ1-1; tentatively, D is TRBD1 (5 bases). Germline V gene data show CDR1 as MNHEY and CDR2 as SVGAGI. V was shortened by 2 bases and J by 0 bases, with 13 bases between the two germline ends. The CDR3 contains 16 residues.

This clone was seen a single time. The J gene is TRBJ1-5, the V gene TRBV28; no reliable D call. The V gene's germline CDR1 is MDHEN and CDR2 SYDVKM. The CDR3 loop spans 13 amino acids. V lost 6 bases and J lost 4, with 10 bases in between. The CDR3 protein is CASRQALNQPQHF. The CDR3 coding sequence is TGTGCCAGCAGGCAGGCACTTAATCAGCCCCAGCATTTT.

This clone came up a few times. DNA of the CDR3: TGTGCCATCACTAGGACAGTGCCCGAGGAGCAGTACTTC. Protein: CAITRTVPEEQYF. The rearrangement links TRBV10-3 to TRBJ2-7, with D possibly being TRBD1 (6 bases). The V gene's germline CDR1 is ENHRY and CDR2 SYGVKD. Trimming pared 7 bases from V and 7 bases from J, leaving 17 bases between. CDR3 length: 13 amino acids.